The 26 T cell receptor beta chains presented below share a single source sample, sequenced in a study of blood T cell repertoires in COVID-19 (dated by TCRdb to 2020 to 2022). The library was obtained by the immunoSEQ multiplex PCR assay. Here the immuneACCESS table is served through TCRdb, limited to in-frame sequences with V and J called. Missing clones are a known gap in these copies; in checked studies unresolved V genes cover under half, and the rest lacks a known reason. Here the sample has some 340,000 clones; roughly nine tenths occur a single time. The top ten constitute less than 4% of the sample. The sequencing input was PBMCs or T cells enriched from blood (not recorded which). Receptor source: a woman aged 25 to 39 who had been exposed to COVID-19.

The table lists this clone with a few counts. This rearrangement joins TRBV11-2 to TRBJ2-5; D not resolved. There are 15 residues in the CDR3. With 5 bases removed from V and 4 bases from J, the gap between germline ends came to 17 bases. Germline assignment: CDR1 SGHAT and CDR2 FQNNGV. CDR3 residues: CASSTLTGWLETQYF. The CDR3 DNA is TGTGCCAGCAGCACCTTGACTGGCTGGTTAGAGACCCAGTACTTC.

The V call is TRBV4-2, the J call TRBJ1-2; 7 bases agree with TRBD1. The V and J ends lost 0 bases and 3 bases, in that order; junction bases with no gene match: 4. The CDR3 loop spans 15 amino acids. Germline V CDR1 and CDR2: LGHNA, YNFKEQ. This chain's CDR3 is CASSQEHRGDYGYTF. The CDR3 nucleotides read TGTGCCAGCAGCCAAGAACACAGGGGAGACTATGGCTACACCTTC.

The rearrangement uses TRBV20-1 and TRBJ2-7, with 7 bases that match TRBD1. CDR1 and CDR2 from the germline V gene are DFQATT and SNEGSKA (reference sequence). This CDR3 spans 13 amino acids. Trimming cost V 3 bases and J 3 bases; bases outside gene matches: 5. The CDR3 loop reads CSASTTGLYEQYF. CDR3 nucleotide sequence: TGCAGTGCTAGTACGACAGGGCTCTACGAGCAGTACTTC.

The DNA of the CDR3 is TGTGCCAGCAGCCGAAGCGGGGGGGACTATGGCTACACCTTC. Amino acid sequence: CASSRSGGDYGYTF. The chain couples TRBV2 to TRBJ1-2; the D gene is possibly TRBD1 (5 bases). The V end was cut by 6 bases, the J end by 3 bases, with 14 bases between. From germline, CDR1 is SNHLY and CDR2 FYNNEI. The CDR3 covers 14 residues.

The chain is built from TRBV24-1 and TRBJ1-2; possibly TRBD1 for D (6 bases). Trimming removed 5 bases at V and 4 bases at J, with 13 bases between. This CDR3 has 14 residues. Germline CDR1 reads KGHDR; CDR2 reads SFDVKD. DNA for the CDR3: TGTGCCACCAGTGCAACAGGGAGAAGCTATGGCTACACCTTC. Its protein product is CATSATGRSYGYTF.

The chain combines TRBV18 with TRBJ1-4; TRBD1 might be the D (5 bases). Trimming cost V 2 bases and J 8 bases, with 12 bases left between them. Looked up from germline, CDR1 is KGHSH and CDR2 is LQKENI. CDR3 length: 14 amino acids. The CDR3 here is CASSPGRVDEKLFF. For the CDR3, the DNA is TGTGCCAGCTCACCAGGCAGGGTAGACGAAAAACTGTTTTTT.

This clone was picked up a small number of times. The same CDR3 is also encoded by other DNA sequences in this sample. The chain couples TRBV2 to TRBJ1-1; D possibly corresponds to TRBD1 (5 bases). Germline V CDR1 and CDR2: SNHLY, FYNNEI. Between the trimmed V and J ends, which lost 3 bases and 5 bases, there was a span of 10 bases. The CDR3 totals 13 residues. The CDR3 loop is CASSDREGTEAFF. The DNA for the CDR3 is TGTGCCAGCAGTGACAGGGAGGGAACTGAAGCTTTCTTT.

The chain couples TRBV7-8 to TRBJ1-1; tentatively, D is TRBD1 (5 bases). V lost 5 bases and J lost 3, with 16 bases in between. CDR1 and CDR2 (germline): SGHVS, FQNEAQ. CDR3 size: 15 residues. CDR3 sequence: CASSPLGGKHTEAFF. The CDR3 DNA follows: TGTGCCAGCAGCCCGCTCGGGGGAAAACACACTGAAGCTTTCTTT.

This chain uses TRBV7-2 with TRBJ2-3; possible D gene TRBD2, 6 bases. The length of the CDR3 is 13 residues. V was pared by 1 base and J by 6 bases, with 8 bases between. Germline assignment: CDR1 SGHTA and CDR2 FQGNSA. The DNA for the CDR3 is TGTGCCAGCAGCTTAGGTCGGGGGGATACGCAGTATTTT. It is translated as CASSLGRGDTQYF.

The V and J genes are TRBV6-5 and TRBJ1-6; 8 bases match TRBD1. V was clipped by 4 bases and J by 7 bases; unmatched bases: 9. Germline CDR1 and CDR2: MNHEY and SVGAGI. There are 16 residues in the CDR3. The CDR3 sequence is CASSSRTGSMNSPLHF. CDR3 nucleotide sequence: TGTGCCAGCAGTTCTCGGACAGGGTCGATGAATTCACCCCTCCACTTT.

The V gene is TRBV6-6, the J gene TRBJ2-2; D possibly corresponds to TRBD2 (6 bases). CDR3 length: 15 amino acids. Trimming left V 4 bases short and J 5 bases short, with 14 bases between. Per the germline V gene, CDR1 is MNHNY and CDR2 is SVGAGI (reference sequence). DNA for the CDR3: TGTGCCAGCAGTTCCCACGGGGGTCGGACCGGGGAGCTGTTTTTT. Translation gives CASSSHGGRTGELFF.

This clone was picked up one time. The V and J genes are TRBV7-9 and TRBJ2-1; D perhaps matches TRBD2 (6 bases). The germline gives CDR1 SEHNR, CDR2 FQNEAQ (reference sequence). Trimming cost V 0 bases and J 2 bases, with 14 bases left between them. The CDR3 totals 17 residues. The CDR3, as DNA: TGTGCCAGCAGCTTAGCCTTCATGGGGGGAACCTACAATGAGCAGTTCTTC. The encoded protein is CASSLAFMGGTYNEQFF.

The J gene is TRBJ1-5, the V gene TRBV3-1 (or the pseudogene TRBV3-2); D possibly corresponds to TRBD1 (5 bases). Germline CDR1 LGHDT, CDR2 YNNKEL (reference sequence). V was trimmed by 4 bases and J by 0 bases, leaving 19 bases between them. This CDR3 region has 18 residues. CDR3 sequence (DNA): TGTGCCAGCAGCCCTCATTCCAGGGATTTGGTTAGCAATCAGCCCCAGCATTTT. Protein: CASSPHSRDLVSNQPQHF.

V and J are TRBV27 and TRBJ2-1; D perhaps matches TRBD1 (6 bases). This CDR3 region has 15 residues. V was cut by 1 base and J by 15 bases, with 22 bases left in between. The germline V gene has CDR1 MNHEY and CDR2 SMNVEV (reference sequence). The DNA of the CDR3 is TGTGCCAGCAGTTTATGGTCAGGGGTGAGGGAAAAGTTGTTCTTC. It is translated as CASSLWSGVREKLFF.

This rearrangement joins TRBV7-8 to TRBJ2-1, with TRBD1 matching over 7 bases. The CDR3 spans 13 residues. Per germline, CDR1 SGHVS and CDR2 FQNEAQ. The ends lost 0 bases at V and 13 bases at J; junction bases unmatched: 6. This CDR3 reads CASSLAGTAPQFF. The CDR3 DNA follows: TGTGCCAGCAGCTTAGCCGGGACAGCTCCCCAGTTCTTC. Combining the CDR3 with reference TRBV7-8 and TRBJ2-1 gives the whole variable domain GAGVSQSPRYKVAKRGQDVALRCDPISGHVSLFWYQQALGQGPEFLTYFQNEAQLDKSGLPSDRFFAERPEGSVSTLKIQRTQQEDSAVYLCASSLAGTAPQFFGPGTRLTVL.

This rearrangement joins TRBV7-3 to TRBJ2-3; 13 bases are a match to TRBD2. V shed 1 base and J 3 bases; nucleotides not matched to a gene: 4. Germline CDR1 is SGHTA and CDR2 is FQGTGA. The CDR3 length is 17 residues. CDR3 in amino acids: CASSLISGLAGTDTQYF. The CDR3, as DNA: TGTGCCAGCAGCTTAATCTCGGGACTAGCGGGAACAGATACGCAGTATTTT.

This chain uses TRBV11-3 with TRBJ2-1; 9 bases are shared with TRBD2. The junction had 2 bases not matched to a gene; V was cut back by 3 bases and J by 2 bases. This CDR3 comprises 15 residues. CDR1 SGHNT and CDR2 YENEEA come from the germline V gene. The CDR3 DNA reads as TGTGCCAGCAGCTTTAGCGGGGGACCCTACAATGAGCAGTTCTTC. This sequence encodes CASSFSGGPYNEQFF.

The J gene is TRBJ1-6, the V gene TRBV6-2 or TRBV6-3; 10 bases are a match to TRBD1. Losses at the gene ends were 6 bases for V and 9 bases for J; bases not matched to a gene: 8. The CDR3 has 15 residues. The germline V gene has CDR1 MNHEY and CDR2 SVGEGT. Here the CDR3 DNA reads TGTGCCAGCAGCCACGACAGGGGGCAAAGTTCACCCCTCCACTTT. Translation gives CASSHDRGQSSPLHF.

This chain joins TRBV6-5 and TRBJ1-1; a possible D gene is TRBD1 (6 bases). The CDR3 loop spans 13 amino acids. Germline assignment: CDR1 MNHEY and CDR2 SVGAGI. V lost 6 bases, J lost 5 bases, and 13 bases lay in between. The CDR3 DNA reads TGTGCCAGCAGGATACAGGGTGGGACTGAAGCTTTCTTT. Translation gives CASRIQGGTEAFF.

The V and J genes are TRBV5-6 and TRBJ1-3; 7 bases are shared with TRBD1. CDR1 and CDR2 from the germline V gene are SGHDT and YYEEEE. The trim removed 2 bases at V and 4 bases at J, leaving 3 bases unmatched. The CDR3 totals 14 residues. For the CDR3, the DNA is TGTGCCAGCAGCTTTCCGGGACAGGGAAACACCATATATTTT. Protein: CASSFPGQGNTIYF.

The chain recombines TRBV18 with TRBJ1-4; D might be TRBD1 (5 bases). The CDR3 is 15 amino acids. V was clipped by 3 bases and J by 2 bases, with 10 bases between them. The germline V gene encodes CDR1 KGHSH and CDR2 LQKENI. CDR3 sequence (DNA): TGTGCCAGCTCACCCCTCGGGGGGACTAATGAAAAACTGTTTTTT. Translated, it gives CASSPLGGTNEKLFF.

This chain links TRBV12-3 or TRBV12-4 with TRBJ1-1, with TRBD1 identical over 9 bases. V lost 6 bases to trimming and J lost 7 bases; unmatched junction nucleotides: 6. The length of the CDR3 is 13 residues. CDR3 loop: CASRRTGVVEAFF. In nucleotides, the CDR3 is TGTGCCAGCAGAAGGACAGGGGTGGTTGAAGCTTTCTTT.

The V call is TRBV5-1, the J call TRBJ1-2; D gene ambiguous. CDR3 length equals 14 residues. V was trimmed by 4 bases and J by 3 bases, leaving 13 bases between them. The germline V gene encodes CDR1 SGHRS and CDR2 YFSETQ. CDR3 sequence: CASSPREIDYGYTF. The CDR3 nucleotides read TGCGCCAGCAGCCCACGGGAGATTGACTATGGCTACACCTTC.

Comment on this clone: The same CDR3 also results from other DNA sequences found in this sample. This chain joins TRBV20-1 and TRBJ1-5; no clear D. The CDR3 length is 13 residues. V lost 6 bases, J lost 1 base, and 10 bases lay in between. In germline, CDR1 is DFQATT, CDR2 SNEGSKA (reference sequence). CDR3 in DNA: TGCAGTGCGAGTTTCGGGAGCAATCAGCCCCAGCATTTT. Translated, it gives CSASFGSNQPQHF.

This chain links TRBV7-3 with TRBJ2-7, with 10 nucleotides matching TRBD1. The V gene's germline CDR1 is SGHTA and CDR2 FQGTGA. Germline trimming cut 4 bases from V and 6 bases from J; bases unmatched to any gene: 6. This CDR3 region has 14 residues. The CDR3 coding sequence is TGTGCCAGCAGCTCGGGACAGGGGAAAGGCGAGCAGTACTTC. Its translation is CASSSGQGKGEQYF.

CDR3 region: CASSPRTSAGQETQYF. The CDR3 nucleotides read TGTGCCAGCAGCCCTCGGACTAGCGCGGGCCAAGAGACCCAGTACTTC. The gene calls are TRBV9 and TRBJ2-5; TRBD2 agrees at 9 bases. V was pared by 4 bases and J by 1 base, with 8 bases of the junction left unmatched. Germline CDR1 and CDR2: SGDLS and YYNGEE. The CDR3 has 16 amino acids.